This section outlines one TCR beta chain sequence together with its context. Its binding antigen is unknown. It has no much larger one-base neighbor in the sample; base qualities were not kept. The cohort consisted of 650 to 700 healthy bone marrow donors. Cohort members were all nominally healthy when sampled, although unrecorded immune exposures were likely present. The donor was CMV seronegative and belonged to the group of under 400 seronegative cohort members. Each donor provided a peripheral blood sample, and peripheral blood mononuclear cells were used for TCR beta sequencing. The Qiagen DNeasy Blood Extraction Kit was used to extract genomic DNA from the blood cell samples. The sample is drawn from a study of cytomegalovirus exposure and HLA in healthy donors (dated by TCRdb to the late 2010s). Study-wide context: According to an earlier analysis of around 600 of the donors, 150 million to 200 million T cells yielded 100 million or so unique TCR beta sequences and approximately 300 Gb of sequence data. Four or five DR-DQ haplotypes were handled as single units for association and clustering, since linkage in the cohort was strong. The genetic ancestry cluster associated with self-reported Caucasian donors included around four fifths of the approximately 410 genotyped donors. The number of donors typed differed by locus, with roughly 629-640 for A, B, C, DRB1 and DQB1, roughly 520 for DQA1, approximately 570 for DPA1, and approximately 470 for DPB1. Class I and class II HLA loci were covered by the typing at four-digit resolution. Rather than drawing on any new phenotypic data, the later analysis identified candidate immune exposures from TCR beta sequences and the way those sequences occurred across donors. Donor age, sex, ethnicity and CMV serostatus were collected together with the repertoire data. Genome-wide SNP genotypes for about 60% of the roughly 700 donors were used in a later genetic analysis, which treated that subset as a discovery cohort. A later analysis re-examined previously published TCR beta repertoires from over 500 donors and added high-resolution HLA genotyping to investigate patterns of TCR occurrence. An early release that covered fewer than 750 HLA-typed donors contained approximately 300 gigabases of sequencing data and tens of millions of unique TCR sequences. The study aimed to test whether signatures of past pathogen exposure could be identified by cataloging public T cell receptors. The T cell repertoires of around 730 subjects were profiled by immunosequencing and related to cytomegalovirus serostatus. In an earlier analysis of around 540 of the donors, high-throughput TCR beta sequencing was used to judge whether each TCR beta V gene segment behaved as functional or pseudogenic. Among several hundred genotyped donors of the cohort, an average of approximately 220,000 unique TCR beta nucleotide sequences was sequenced per donor, of which about 20% were non-productive. All discovery cohort repertoires had been generated on a single sequencing platform. Along with the approximately 650-subject first cohort, a separate validation cohort of more than 90 different subjects was used. The study combined high-throughput TCR immunosequencing, statistical association of individual TCRs with disease status, and machine learning to predict cytomegalovirus infection status. The paper as a whole reports these results and caveats: Because some donors lacked HLA typing at each locus, the association tests relied only on the typed subset. Roughly uniform sequencing depth across donors was assumed in presence/absence analyses, although this assumption may not hold. Only TCR beta chains were sequenced in this cohort, and the absence of alpha or paired-chain data limited detectable features. When HLA alleles, especially DR and DQ, strongly co-occurred, TCR associations were difficult to assign to individual alleles. A cluster of highly shared sequence variants was judged likely to represent a technical artifact of the sequencing pipeline. The classifier was reported to diagnose cytomegalovirus status with high specificity and sensitivity in both the original cohort and the validation cohort. It was suggested by the authors that the approach could potentially be generalized to other disease states and immunological phenotypes. Linkage disequilibrium might explain the correlated functional status among segregating V segments, but an unknown experimental factor could not be ruled out. For the cohort, immune exposure information was limited to CMV serostatus. In vitro tests confirmed that a few of the cytomegalovirus-associated TCR beta chains recognize cytomegalovirus antigens. A later analysis found that most CMV-associated TCR beta chains appeared HLA-restricted, with HLA associations seemingly driven largely by CMV exposure. In a later analysis, the rate of TCR association differed among HLA loci, with DRB1 alleles having the most associated TCRs and HLA-C alleles having the fewest. V-gene and J-gene trimming of TCR beta chains was associated with a missense DCLRE1C variant in a later genetic analysis, and the association was replicated in an independent cohort. Because the 87-base-pair reads could not distinguish some IMGT-functional V segments, including TRBV6-2 and TRBV6-3, those segments were excluded. An earlier analysis of approximately 500 of the donors showed that most TCR beta V segments appeared in productive rearrangements either about 87% or about 30% of the time, which broadly matched IMGT annotations. Because counts were too low, fewer than 20 rarely observed V segments, including chromosome 9 orphons, were excluded from the earlier analysis of around 640 of the donors. A later analysis reported that several top co-occurrence clusters appeared linked to parvovirus B19, influenza, CMV and Epstein-Barr virus. A further reported finding was that TCR beta sequences accurately predicted the HLA-A and HLA-B alleles for most subjects in the first cohort. A later genetic analysis reported fewer N-insertions in productive TCRs among donors in an Asian-associated ancestry cluster than the roughly 670-donor mean. Most TCR sequences were seen in very few donors, while some public TCRs were found in many individuals. In a later analysis, HLA-associated TCR beta chains were found to be more clonally expanded and to have lower generation probabilities than equally common non-associated chains. In the study, approximately 150 TCR beta chains were listed as associated with cytomegalovirus. Specific HLA alleles were associated with roughly 16,000 TCR beta sequences at a false discovery rate of 0.05 in a later analysis.

The CDR3 has 14 amino acids, counting the end cysteine and phenylalanine. The entry retains the CDR3 DNA only, 42 bases that are in frame from base 1. The germline V gene supplies CDR1 MDHEN and CDR2 SYDVKM. V is trimmed back by 3 bases and J by 6 bases, and the junction contains 6 bases that no gene match accounts for. Preparation of the library involved the immunoSEQ multiplex PCR assay. For the multiplex PCR, a mixture combining 60 forward primers for TCR Vbeta segments and 13 reverse primers for TCR Jbeta segments was used. A multiplex PCR assay on genomic DNA amplified the CDR3 region of rearranged TCR beta genes. The amplified TCR beta libraries were sequenced on the Illumina HiSeq System as 87-base-pair reads. In the paper's pipeline: A later analysis counted tens of millions of unique TCR beta chains across the 600 to 850 repertoires, and around 9.9 million of these chains were shared by at least two donors. Raw reads were error-corrected and collapsed into unique sequences by a nearest-neighbor algorithm in which closely related sequences were merged to remove PCR and sequencing errors. CDR3 sequences were aligned to IMGT reference sequences to assign V, D and J gene segments. For a sequence to be retained, a match of at least six nucleotides was required to both a V gene segment and a J gene segment. Rearrangements were classified as productive when the CDR3 lacked stop codons and remained in frame with V and J, and all other rearrangements were classified as non-productive. Following IMGT convention, CDR3 was defined as the stretch from the second conserved V-encoded cysteine to the conserved J-encoded phenylalanine. Sequences without an unambiguous match to a single V gene segment were excluded from the earlier analysis of several hundred of the donors. In an earlier analysis of 587 of the donors, a V segment was called functional when productive rearrangements were above 56.7%, and segregating when the standard deviation between donors exceeded 5%. A statistical classification framework was developed to diagnose cytomegalovirus status using the catalog of TCR beta chain sequences. In a later analysis, V and J genes were assigned by comparing TCR nucleotide sequences against IMGT/GENE-DB human TR gene sequences. A later analysis assigned CDR3 sequences and most-parsimonious VDJ recombination scenarios with the TCRdist pipeline. In a later analysis, each TCR beta chain was defined by its CDR3 amino acid sequence together with its V-gene family, and reads without a unique V-gene family were excluded. To address suspected cross-contamination and a sequencing artifact, a later analysis removed over 500 highly shared, low-generation-probability nucleotide sequences. A later analysis calculated a clonal expansion index for each public chain from normalized within-repertoire ranks of inferred template counts. In a later analysis, generation probabilities were computed using a VDJ recombination model fitted to out-of-frame rearrangements, and the results were checked against IGoR. Hypergeometric tests were used in a later analysis to score TCR-TCR, TCR-HLA and TCR-CMV co-occurrence, with a repertoire-size bias correction applied to the TCR pairs. A later analysis estimated false discovery rates by permuting HLA or CMV assignments 20 times. In a later analysis, co-occurring TCRs were grouped with DBSCAN, and TCRdist sequence similarity was added when clustering was performed within HLA-allele-positive subsets. Co-occurrence clustering excluded repertoires with fewer than 30,000 or more than 120,000 public chains, plus five with anomalous nucleotide sharing. TCRdb's version of the immuneACCESS table is confined to in-frame rearrangements and falls short of the full clone set. An unresolved V gene accounts for under half of the shortfall where checked; the remainder is of unknown origin. The DNA was the basis for D and trimming; V, J and clone size are from that table. The sample records some 200,000 clones, about 77% of which are singletons. 2.9% of the sample rests with the top ten.

Input material: PBMCs. This TCR was recovered from a young woman in good health and CMV-seronegative. The chain joins TRBV28 to TRBJ1-2; 8 bases in the middle match TRBD1. At the DNA level, the sequence is TGTGCCAGCAGTTTGGCAGGGGGCGGAGATGGCTACACCTTC. Translated, it reads CASSLAGGGDGYTF.